This T cell receptor beta chain appears in the sequencing data of a study of monozygotic twins with inflammatory bowel disease. A template switching step added UMIs, each with a 6-nucleotide sample barcode. TCRdb reworked the 5' RACE reads into one entry per CDR3 protein, no DNA. The repertoire shows more than 100,000 distinct CDR3 sequences; the top ten hold approximately 2%. The CDR3 loop spans 14 amino acids. Germline-derived CDR1 and CDR2 are SGHRS and YFSETQ. The clonotype originates from a human donor with ulcerative colitis or Crohn's disease, or a healthy co-twin of an affected twin (not recorded which). Material: blood. The V call is TRBV5-1, the J call TRBJ2-7. The CDR3 here is CASSRVGNPYEQYF.